The 27 T cell receptor beta chains in this list originate from one sample, sequenced in a study of technical replicates of blood from a handful of donors. Measured with immunoSEQ multiplex PCR; TCRdb has only the in-frame clones, and not every one. The sample carries roughly 80,000 clones, 94% recorded once. Specimen: T cells isolated from PBMCs. The source of these receptors is a human donor in good health.

The V call is TRBV10-3, the J call TRBJ2-1, with 10 bases lining up with TRBD2. Germline loops: CDR1 ENHRY, CDR2 SYGVKD. The CDR3 contains 16 residues. The V gene end was trimmed by 0 bases and the J gene end by 9 bases; junction bases not matched to a gene: 8. The DNA for the CDR3 is TGTGCCATCAGTGAGTCAATGGGACTAGCGAACTTTGAGCAGTTCTTC. Protein sequence: CAISESMGLANFEQFF.

The rearrangement joins TRBV5-1 to TRBJ1-2, with a possible D match to TRBD1 (6 bases). This CDR3 is 13 amino acids long. The V end lost 4 bases, the J end lost 8 bases, and 15 bases lay between the germline ends. Germline V lookup: CDR1 SGHRS, CDR2 YFSETQ. The CDR3 sequence: CASSPTGTGGYTF. DNA of the CDR3: TGCGCCAGCAGCCCGACAGGCACCGGGGGCTACACCTTC.

J is TRBJ2-7 and V is TRBV6-5, with a tentative D call TRBD2 (5 bases). In germline, CDR1 is MNHEY, CDR2 SVGAGI. The CDR3 loop spans 11 amino acids. V lost 2 bases and J lost 6, with 5 bases in between. CDR3 DNA sequence: TGTGCCAGCAGTTACAGCGGCGAGCAGTACTTC. As protein: CASSYSGEQYF.

V and J are TRBV6-1 and TRBJ2-7; 16 bases match TRBD2. The trim removed 6 bases at V and 8 bases at J, leaving 7 bases unmatched. The germline V gene has CDR1 MNHNS and CDR2 SASEGT. The CDR3 covers 15 residues. CDR3 region: CASSSGLAGGPKQYF. CDR3 DNA: TGTGCCAGCAGCTCGGGACTAGCGGGAGGGCCTAAGCAGTACTTC.

This chain connects TRBV5-4 to TRBJ1-2, with 8 bases aligning to TRBD1. With V trimmed by 0 bases and J by 6 bases, 7 bases remained unmatched. The CDR3 extends over 15 amino acids. Per the germline V gene, CDR1 is SGHNT and CDR2 is YYREEE (reference sequence). The chain's CDR3 is CASSLAPDRDDGYTF. CDR3 sequence (DNA): TGTGCCAGCAGCTTGGCCCCGGACAGGGACGATGGCTACACCTTC.

The chain's CDR3 is CASSGGVRRTDTQYF. The CDR3 coding sequence is TGTGCCAGCAGTGGGGGGGTTCGGCGCACAGATACGCAGTATTTT. The chain joins TRBV27 to TRBJ2-3; TRBD2 matches 7 bases. The junction had 6 bases not matched to a gene; V was cut back by 5 bases and J by 1 base. The length of the CDR3 is 15 residues. Germline CDR1 is MNHEY and CDR2 is SMNVEV (reference sequence).

This sequence joins TRBV18 and TRBJ2-7, with D tentatively TRBD1 (6 bases). The V end lost 6 bases, the J end lost 5 bases, and 14 bases lay between the germline ends. Germline V gives CDR1 KGHSH, CDR2 LQKENI. This CDR3 has 13 residues. The CDR3 protein is CASSQTGFNEQYF. In nucleotides, the CDR3 is TGTGCCAGCTCCCAAACAGGGTTCAACGAGCAGTACTTC.

The gene calls are TRBV19 and TRBJ2-7, with 7 bases aligning to TRBD1. The CDR3 runs to 12 residues. From germline, CDR1 is LNHDA and CDR2 SQIVND (reference sequence). The DNA of the CDR3 is TGTGCATCTCGGGACAGATCCTACGAGCAGTACTTC. It encodes CASRDRSYEQYF.

V is TRBV5-1 and J is TRBJ2-6, with D hard to call. V was pared by 7 bases and J by 4 bases, with 3 bases between. The germline gives CDR1 SGHRS, CDR2 YFSETQ. This CDR3 comprises 11 residues. This CDR3 reads CASSGANVLTF. In nucleotides, the CDR3 is TGCGCCAGCTCAGGGGCCAACGTCCTGACTTTC.

This sequence joins TRBV4-3 and TRBJ2-7; 10 bases line up with TRBD1. The CDR3 is 16 residues long. V lost 2 bases and J lost 2; bases outside the gene matches: 6. Per germline, CDR1 LGHNA and CDR2 YSLEER. Here the CDR3 reads CASSQSNGQGAYEQYF. The CDR3 coding sequence is TGCGCCAGCAGCCAATCAAATGGACAGGGGGCCTACGAGCAGTACTTC.

This clone was picked up one time. The V and J genes are TRBV6-5 and TRBJ2-3, with TRBD2 matching 8 bases. The CDR3 has 16 residues. The germline CDR1 and CDR2 sequences are MNHEY and SVGAGI. V lost 0 bases, J lost 0 bases, and 2 bases stayed unmatched. The CDR3 DNA reads TGTGCCAGCAGTTACTCGGGACTAGAGAGCACAGATACGCAGTATTTT. Translating gives CASSYSGLESTDTQYF.

The genes are TRBV5-7 and TRBJ2-3; 8 nucleotides agree with TRBD1. TRBV5-7 is given ORF status, its function remaining uncertain. This CDR3 has 16 residues. Trimming cost V 5 bases and J 2 bases; bases outside gene matches: 10. The CDR3 is CASRLQGGLFTDTQYF. CDR3 in DNA: TGTGCCAGCAGATTACAGGGGGGACTTTTCACAGATACGCAGTATTTT.

A few counts support this clone. The V and J genes are TRBV5-4 and TRBJ1-1; 9 bases are a match to TRBD1. The CDR3 loop spans 13 amino acids. The trim removed 5 bases at V and 3 bases at J, leaving 2 bases unmatched. The germline gives CDR1 SGHNT, CDR2 YYREEE (reference sequence). In DNA form, the CDR3 reads TGTGCCAGCAGATGGGACAGGGACACTGAAGCTTTCTTT. It translates to CASRWDRDTEAFF.

The chain couples TRBV19 to TRBJ2-7; D remains ambiguous. Germline CDR1 reads LNHDA; CDR2 reads SQIVND (reference sequence). The CDR3 totals 13 residues. V dropped 5 bases and J dropped 2 bases, with 10 bases sitting between them. In nucleotides, the CDR3 is TGTGCCAGTAGTCGCGGTATACCCTACGAGCAGTACTTC. Encoded protein: CASSRGIPYEQYF. The variable domain in full, with the rest retrieved from reference TRBV19 and TRBJ2-7, is DGGITQSPKYLFRKEGQNVTLSCEQNLNHDAMYWYRQDPGQGLRLIYYSQIVNDFQKGDIAEGYSVSREKKESFPLTVTSAQKNPTAFYLCASSRGIPYEQYFGPGTRLTVT.

The rearrangement links TRBV2 to TRBJ2-3, with D possibly matching TRBD1 (6 bases). There are 16 residues in the CDR3. The V end was cut by 6 bases, the J end by 5 bases, with 21 bases between. Germline V gives CDR1 SNHLY, CDR2 FYNNEI. The CDR3 loop is CASSLIGQKQGDTQYF. CDR3 coding DNA: TGTGCCAGCAGCCTAATAGGACAGAAACAGGGAGATACGCAGTATTTT.

CDR3 loop: CASATSGYEQYF. The CDR3 DNA reads TGTGCCAGCGCGACTAGCGGTTACGAGCAGTACTTC. This chain links TRBV19 with TRBJ2-7, with TRBD2 matching over 9 bases. In germline, CDR1 is LNHDA, CDR2 SQIVND (reference sequence). J lost 4 bases, V lost 9 bases, and 4 bases had no gene match. The CDR3 totals 12 residues.

The chain couples TRBV13 to TRBJ1-1; D perhaps matches TRBD1 (5 bases). Germline V CDR1 and CDR2: PRHDT, FYEKMQ (reference sequence). The CDR3 consists of 17 residues. The germline V and J ends were trimmed by 1 base and 4 bases, with 19 bases remaining between them. This CDR3 is CASSLEPLLGVGTEAFF. The CDR3 DNA reads as TGTGCCAGCAGCTTAGAGCCTTTGTTAGGGGTTGGCACTGAAGCTTTCTTT.

This sequence joins TRBV7-8 and TRBJ1-1; TRBD1 agrees at 10 bases. This CDR3 spans 15 amino acids. Per germline, CDR1 SGHVS and CDR2 FQNEAQ. The junction had 5 bases not matched to a gene; V was cut back by 3 bases and J by 4 bases. The CDR3 region is CASSFRTGGSTEAFF. The CDR3 nucleotides read TGTGCCAGCAGCTTCCGGACAGGGGGGAGCACTGAAGCTTTCTTT.

In its sample, this clone was seen once. The chain uses TRBV9 and TRBJ2-3; 10 bases map to TRBD2. Losses at the gene ends were 4 bases for V and 6 bases for J; bases not matched to a gene: 11. The CDR3 loop spans 16 amino acids. Germline V CDR1 and CDR2: SGDLS, YYNGEE. Here the CDR3 reads CASSSLLAGELDTQYF. The CDR3 coding sequence is TGTGCCAGCAGCTCTTTGCTAGCGGGAGAATTGGATACGCAGTATTTT.

This clone is a singleton in its sample. The J gene is TRBJ2-7, the V gene TRBV11-1; possible D gene TRBD1, 5 bases. The CDR3 has 13 residues. In germline, CDR1 is SGHAT, CDR2 FQDESV (reference sequence). V was shortened by 1 base and J by 2 bases, with 6 bases between the two germline ends. CDR3 nucleotide sequence: TGTGCCAGCAGCTTAGGACAGACCTACGAGCAGTACTTC. This gives the protein CASSLGQTYEQYF.

The chain is built from TRBV10-3 and TRBJ2-7; 7 nucleotides agree with TRBD2. The CDR3 has 14 amino acids. Per the germline V gene, CDR1 is ENHRY and CDR2 is SYGVKD. Trimming took 8 bases from V and 0 from J; bases not matched to a gene: 7. CDR3 in amino acids: CAIGEGIGSYEQYF. DNA of the CDR3: TGTGCCATCGGGGAGGGTATAGGCTCCTACGAGCAGTACTTC.

This chain joins TRBV6-1 and TRBJ2-3, with a possible D match to TRBD1 (5 bases). Trimming left V 1 base short and J 1 base short, with 6 bases between. Per germline, CDR1 MNHNS and CDR2 SASEGT. The CDR3 contains 14 residues. CDR3: CASSEVGGTDTQYF. In DNA, the CDR3 is TGTGCCAGCAGTGAAGTAGGGGGCACAGATACGCAGTATTTT.

This chain links TRBV2 with TRBJ2-1; the match to TRBD2 covers 10 bases. Germline V gene lookup returns CDR1 SNHLY and CDR2 FYNNEI. V lost 8 bases to trimming and J lost 4 bases; unmatched junction nucleotides: 8. The CDR3 is made up of 15 amino acids. The CDR3 loop reads CASETGLAAYNEQFF. Here the CDR3 DNA reads TGTGCCAGCGAAACCGGACTAGCGGCTTACAATGAGCAGTTCTTC.

The J gene is TRBJ1-1, the V gene TRBV5-4; 10 bases fit TRBD1. Trimming at V came to 3 bases and at J to 3 bases, leaving 5 bases not matched to a gene. The CDR3 is 15 amino acids. Per germline, CDR1 SGHNT and CDR2 YYREEE (reference sequence). The chain's CDR3 is CASSSDRGLYTEAFF. The CDR3 coding sequence is TGTGCCAGCAGCTCGGACAGGGGGTTATACACTGAAGCTTTCTTT.

This clone occurred once. The V gene is TRBV28, the J gene TRBJ1-2, with D possibly matching TRBD1 (6 bases). V lost 2 bases and J lost 2, with 15 bases in between. Germline CDR1 reads MDHEN; CDR2 reads SYDVKM. The CDR3 runs to 16 residues. The CDR3 loop reads CASSLILEGVNYGYTF. The CDR3 bases are TGTGCCAGCAGTTTAATTTTAGAGGGGGTGAACTATGGCTACACCTTC.

Here the CDR3 DNA reads TGTGCCAGCAGCTTAATCGGGCTAGCGGGAGCCACGCAGTATTTT. It codes for CASSLIGLAGATQYF. The J gene is TRBJ2-3, the V gene TRBV7-3; 10 bases are shared with TRBD2. The CDR3 consists of 15 residues. From germline, CDR1 is SGHTA and CDR2 FQGTGA. Trimming removed 1 base from V and 9 bases from J; junction bases left unmatched: 7.

This clone has just a few counts. The rearrangement uses TRBV9 and TRBJ1-1, with D perhaps matching TRBD1 (6 bases). The V end was cut by 4 bases, the J end by 4 bases, with 14 bases between. The CDR3 is 14 amino acids. The germline V gene has CDR1 SGDLS and CDR2 YYNGEE. CDR3 in DNA: TGTGCCAGCAGCAACAGGGATATAAGCACTGAAGCTTTCTTT. Amino acids: CASSNRDISTEAFF.